A selection of T cell receptor beta chains follows, all from one sample in a study of T cell responses to AZD1222 COVID-19 vaccine. The method was immunoSEQ multiplex PCR; TCRdb's version includes in-frame clones alone and lacks a portion of them. This table holds about 140,000 clones, 88% found once. Sample: peripheral blood, taken 28 days after the second AZD1222 dose. These receptors were taken from an adult who received the AZD1222 COVID-19 vaccine. Both conserved end residues are part of each CDR3. The D gene is left open where the match is weak. Expanded clones are given a class, and other clones once, few, many or no size at all.

V gene	J gene	clone size	D gene	CDR3 DNA	CDR3 protein
TRBV24-1	TRBJ1-5	-	-	TGTGCCACCAGTCCAGGCCCCAGCAATCAGCCCCAGCATTTT	CATSPGPSNQPQHF
TRBV9	TRBJ1-2	-	TRBD1	TGTGCCAGCACCCGCGGGCTCGGGACAGCCTATGGCTACACCTTC	CASTRGLGTAYGYTF
TRBV30	TRBJ1-2	-	-	TGTGCCTGGACCATGGGGGGGTATCTTAACTATGGCTACACCTTC	CAWTMGGYLNYGYTF
TRBV10-2	TRBJ1-1	-	-	TGCGCCAGCAGTGATAGTACTGAAGCTTTCTTT	CASSDSTEAFF
TRBV18	TRBJ2-7	-	-	TGTGCCAGCTCTTGGACCAGCACTGACTCCTACGAGCAGTACTTC	CASSWTSTDSYEQYF
TRBV5-6	TRBJ2-7	-	-	TGTGCCAGCAGCCTGGACCACGAGCAGTACTTC	CASSLDHEQYF
TRBV28	TRBJ1-2	-	TRBD1	TGTGCCAGCAGCTTAGGACAGGGTATTGACTATGGCTACACCTTC	CASSLGQGIDYGYTF
TRBV6-5	TRBJ1-3	-	-	TGTGCCAGTCAGAGTTTTACAACTGGAAACACCATATATTTT	CASQSFTTGNTIYF
TRBV2	TRBJ1-5	-	-	TGTGCCGTCAAGGATAGTCCGATGCAGCCCCAGCATTTT	CAVKDSPMQPQHF
TRBV7-8	TRBJ2-7	-	-	TGTGCCAGTGCCGAGCAGGGGACCGAGCAGTACTTC	CASAEQGTEQYF
TRBV6-5	TRBJ1-4	-	-	TGTGCCAGCAGTCCGGGACCGGGGGTGGAAAAACTGTTTTTT	CASSPGPGVEKLFF
TRBV12-3/TRBV12-4	TRBJ2-3	-	-	TGTGCCAGCAGCCGAACTAGCACAGATACGCAGTATTTT	CASSRTSTDTQYF
TRBV19	TRBJ2-7	-	TRBD1	TGTGCCAGTAGCACAGGGGACGTCTACGAGCAGTACTTC	CASSTGDVYEQYF
TRBV5-4	TRBJ2-7	-	-	TGTGCCAGCAGCAGGACAGAAACCTACGAGCAGTACTTC	CASSRTETYEQYF
TRBV2	TRBJ2-3	once	-	TGTGCCAGCCTGGCAGATACGCAGTATTTT	CASLADTQYF
TRBV6-2/TRBV6-3	TRBJ1-6	-	TRBD1	TGTGCCAGCAGTCCCCGTGGAGGGGGCGGATCACCCCTCCACTTT	CASSPRGGGGSPLHF
TRBV28	TRBJ1-3	-	-	TGTGCCAGCAGTCTCCGGGGACATGGATCTGGAAACACCATATATTTT	CASSLRGHGSGNTIYF
TRBV29-1	TRBJ1-2	-	-	TGCAGCGTGGTGACAGTCGCAGAAGGCTACACCTTC	CSVVTVAEGYTF
TRBV5-1	TRBJ2-5	-	TRBD1	TGCGCCAGCAGCTGGGGACAGGGGTTTGAAGAGACCCAGTACTTC	CASSWGQGFEETQYF
TRBV4-2	TRBJ1-1	-	-	TGTGCCAGCAGACAAAACGAGGGAACTGAAGCTTTCTTT	CASRQNEGTEAFF
TRBV6-5	TRBJ1-3	-	-	TGTGCCAGCCGCGGGGGCTCTGGAAACACCATATATTTT	CASRGGSGNTIYF
TRBV28	TRBJ2-3	-	-	TGTGCCAGCAGCTATCGGACGGGAAGGGAGCCAGATACGCAGTATTTT	CASSYRTGREPDTQYF
TRBV6-5	TRBJ1-2	-	-	TGTGCCAGCACCTTACCGGATAACTATGGCTACACCTTC	CASTLPDNYGYTF
TRBV3-1/TRBV3-2	TRBJ2-7	-	TRBD2	TGTGCCAGCAGCCAAGACCCAGCGGGGGGCAGAGAGCAGTACTTC	CASSQDPAGGREQYF
TRBV14	TRBJ2-7	-	-	TGTGCCAGCAGCCAAGCCCTAAACCCGCCGGCGCAGTACTTC	CASSQALNPPAQYF
TRBV6-1	TRBJ2-3	-	-	TGTGCCAGCAGTGAATCCACAGTCGGGCTGGCAGATACGCAGTATTTT	CASSESTVGLADTQYF
TRBV6-2/TRBV6-3	TRBJ2-7	once	-	TGTGCCAGCAGCCATACCCTAATAGGACAGAGCTACGAGCAGTACTTC	CASSHTLIGQSYEQYF
TRBV19	TRBJ2-1	-	-	TGTGCCAGTAGTATATCGGGGCCGAGCTCCTACAATGAGCAGTTCTTC	CASSISGPSSYNEQFF
TRBV7-2	TRBJ1-2	-	-	TGTGCCAGCAGCACCCAGGGATTAACTAACTATGGCTACACCTTC	CASSTQGLTNYGYTF
TRBV5-1	TRBJ2-3	-	TRBD1	TGCGCCAGCAGCGGGGGACAGTCGGAGGATACGCAGTATTTT	CASSGGQSEDTQYF
TRBV4-2	TRBJ2-1	-	-	TGTGCCAGCAGCCAAGTGCCCGCCCAATACAATGAGCAGTTCTTC	CASSQVPAQYNEQFF
TRBV7-2	TRBJ2-1	few	-	TGTGCCAGCAGCGCTCCGGGACGTGTGGGGCTAGCCTACAATGAGCAGTTCTTC	CASSAPGRVGLAYNEQFF
TRBV30	TRBJ1-3	few	TRBD1	TGTGCCTGGAGCAGGGACAGCTTTGGGAACACCATATATTTT	CAWSRDSFGNTIYF
TRBV24-1	TRBJ1-5	-	-	TGTGCCACCAGTGATACCGGGACACAAGACAATCAGCCCCAGCATTTT	CATSDTGTQDNQPQHF
TRBV6-4	TRBJ1-1	-	TRBD1	TGTGCCAGCAGTCGAAGTACAGGGGGCGGCTCCGAAGCTTTCTTT	CASSRSTGGGSEAFF